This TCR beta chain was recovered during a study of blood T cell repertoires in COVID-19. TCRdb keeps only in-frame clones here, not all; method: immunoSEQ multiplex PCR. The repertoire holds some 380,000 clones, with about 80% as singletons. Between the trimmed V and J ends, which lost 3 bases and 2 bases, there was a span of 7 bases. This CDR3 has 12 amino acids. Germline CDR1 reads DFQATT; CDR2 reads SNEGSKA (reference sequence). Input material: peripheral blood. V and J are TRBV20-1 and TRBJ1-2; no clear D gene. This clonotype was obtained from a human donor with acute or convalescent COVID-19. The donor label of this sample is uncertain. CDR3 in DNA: TGCAGTGCTAGTAACAGAAACTATGGCTACACCTTC. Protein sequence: CSASNRNYGYTF.